Below are 14 T cell receptor beta chains sequenced from a single sample in a study of T cells in women clearing cervical HPV infection. Produced via immunoSEQ multiplex PCR; TCRdb's table is partial and in-frame only. This sample's table has about 41,000 clones. The sample consisted of blood buffy coat. The receptor source for this set is a woman aged 18-70 years with a cervical HPV16 infection that either progressed to CIN3+ or cleared (not recorded which).

As to this clone: The missing CDR3 end, 3 residues past where the read stops, is filled in from the germline J gene. This chain joins TRBV6-1 and TRBJ2-7, with D tentatively TRBD2 (5 bases). The CDR3 totals 16 residues. Trimming took 0 bases from V and 4 from J, leaving 16 bases between them. Per the germline V gene, CDR1 is MNHNS and CDR2 is SASEGT. The CDR3 region is CASSEALLGGGYEQYF. CDR3 DNA (partial): TGTGCCAGCAGTGAAGCACTCCTAGGAGGCGGGTACGAG.

CDR3 in amino acids: CASSPVGGGGTQYF. Incomplete CDR3 DNA: TGTGCCAGCAGCCCAGTTGGGGGGGGTGGGACC. The chain links TRBV11-2 to TRBJ2-5; 7 bases match TRBD2. The CDR3 end falls 3 residues outside the read, so it is completed with the germline J gene. Germline CDR1 and CDR2: SGHAT and FQNNGV. Trimming cost V 5 bases and J 7 bases; bases outside gene matches: 10. This CDR3 region has 14 residues.

A note on this clone: The read comes to an end 3 residues before the CDR3 does, leaving the germline J gene to fill in the end. This chain connects TRBV2 to TRBJ1-5; 8 bases are a match to TRBD1. From germline, CDR1 is SNHLY and CDR2 FYNNEI. Trimming took 3 bases from V and 6 from J; bases not matched to a gene: 10. This CDR3 contains 16 residues. The part of the CDR3 DNA that was read is TGTGCCAGCAGTGATGGGGCAGGGGGCTTTACTCAGCCC. As protein: CASSDGAGGFTQP. The whole CDR3 sequence is CASSDGAGGFTQPQHF.

Comment on this clone: The read is 3 residues too short to cover the CDR3 end, so that end is filled in from the germline J gene. V gene TRBV30 combines with J gene TRBJ1-6; no firm D call. The CDR3 length is 15 residues. Trimming took 2 bases from V and 5 from J, leaving 13 bases between them. CDR1 and CDR2 (germline): GTSNPN, SVGIG (reference sequence). CDR3 amino acids: CAWSPRTGNNSPLHF. The sequenced CDR3 bases are TGTGCCTGGAGTCCCCGGACGGGGAATAATTCACCC. The variable domain in full, completed from reference TRBV30 and TRBJ1-6, reads SQTIHQWPATLVQPVGSPLSLECTVEGTSNPNLYWYRQAAGRGLQLLFYSVGIGQISSEVPQNLSASRPQDRQFILSSKKLLLSDSGFYLCAWSPRTGNNSPLHFGNGTRLTVT.

Notes on this clone: Read sequence stops 3 residues before the CDR3 end, and the germline J gene provides the missing end. J is TRBJ1-3 and V is TRBV2; no definite D call. Germline values: CDR1 SNHLY, CDR2 FYNNEI. The CDR3 is 13 amino acids. The V end was cut by 4 bases, the J end by 2 bases, with 6 bases between. The CDR3 DNA, read in part, is TGTGCCAGCAGTGGCGATCCTGGAAACACC. As protein: CASSGDPGNT. The whole CDR3 sequence reads CASSGDPGNTIYF.

Of note for this clone: The read finishes 3 residues shy of the CDR3 end, and the germline J gene is used to complete it. The rearrangement joins TRBV19 to TRBJ2-6; 9 positions match TRBD1. The CDR3 has 16 amino acids. V trimming: 4 bases; J trimming: 3 bases; junction bases outside the gene matches: 4. CDR1 LNHDA and CDR2 SQIVND come from the germline V gene (reference sequence). The DNA read from the CDR3 is TGTGCCAGTAGTACCGGACAGGGGAATGGGGCCAACGTC. As protein: CASSTGQGNGANV. The complete CDR3 protein is CASSTGQGNGANVLTF.

On this clone itself: The read finishes 3 residues shy of the CDR3 end, and the germline J gene is used to complete it. V gene TRBV7-9 combines with J gene TRBJ2-1; TRBD2 aligns across 10 bases. The V and J ends lost 2 bases and 9 bases, in that order; junction bases with no gene match: 4. This CDR3 has 14 residues. Germline CDR1 reads SEHNR; CDR2 reads FQNEAQ (reference sequence). This CDR3 reads CASSLTSGNGEQFF. The covered CDR3 bases are TGTGCCAGCAGCTTAACTAGCGGGAACGGTGAG.

Turning to this clone: The read is 3 residues too short to cover the CDR3 end, so that end is filled in from the germline J gene. The gene calls are TRBV5-1 and TRBJ1-2; 7 bases fit TRBD1. CDR3 length: 15 amino acids. CDR1 is SGHRS, CDR2 YFSETQ, per germline. V dropped 4 bases and J dropped 0; count of bases not matched to a gene: 6. The CDR3 bases that were read are TGCGCCAGCAGCCCCACAGGGGCGACTAACTATGGC. Encoded protein: CASSPTGATNYG. The full CDR3 is CASSPTGATNYGYTF.

Regarding this clone: The missing CDR3 end, 3 residues past where the read stops, is filled in from the germline J gene. The V call is TRBV12-3 or TRBV12-4, the J call TRBJ2-5, with 7 bases aligning to TRBD1. This CDR3 is 12 amino acids long. Unmatched junction bases numbered 1, after V lost 5 bases and J lost 4 bases. This chain's CDR3 is CASSNRGETQYF. The covered CDR3 bases are TGTGCCAGCAGTAACAGGGGAGAGACC.

The CDR3 DNA, read in part, is TGCGCCAGCAGCCTCCACAAGATGTTTAACTATGGC. As protein: CASSLHKMFNYG. In full, the CDR3 reads CASSLHKMFNYGYTF. The rearrangement uses TRBV4-1 and TRBJ1-2; D is unresolved. The sequenced fragment ends 3 residues before the CDR3 boundary, so the rest is inferred from the germline J gene. This CDR3 has 15 residues. The V gene lost 4 bases and the J gene lost 1 base, with 13 bases spanning the gap. CDR1 is MGHRA, CDR2 YSYEKL, per germline.

Concerning this clone itself: Read coverage stops 3 residues before the CDR3 terminus; the germline J gene supplies the remainder. The chain links TRBV7-9 to TRBJ2-5; no firm D call. CDR3 length equals 13 residues. Deletions cut 3 bases from V and 5 bases from J, with 10 bases between. The germline V gene has CDR1 SEHNR and CDR2 FQNEAQ (reference sequence). CDR3 amino acids: CASSLMGTETQYF. The sequenced CDR3 bases are TGTGCCAGCAGCTTGATGGGCACGGAGACC.

Of note for this clone: The read ends 3 residues shy of where the CDR3 ends; the end is completed using the germline J gene. The chain is built from TRBV5-5 and TRBJ1-3, with D tentatively TRBD1 (5 bases). V was pared by 2 bases and J by 4 bases, with 10 bases between. Germline V gene data show CDR1 as SGHKS and CDR2 as YYEKEE (reference sequence). The CDR3 length is 14 residues. This CDR3 is CASSLGRGGNTIYF. The CDR3 DNA, read in part, is TGTGCCAGCAGCTTAGGGAGGGGCGGAAACACC. The full variable domain, in which reference TRBV5-5 and TRBJ1-3 provide the parts outside the CDR3, is DAGVTQSPTHLIKTRGQQVTLRCSPISGHKSVSWYQQVLGQGPQFIFQYYEKEERGRGNFPDRFSARQFPNYSSELNVNALLLGDSALYLCASSLGRGGNTIYFGEGSWLTVV.

Concerning this clone itself: The sequenced fragment ends 3 residues before the CDR3 boundary, so the rest is inferred from the germline J gene. The J gene is TRBJ2-4, the V gene TRBV2; D uncertain. This CDR3 region has 15 residues. From germline, CDR1 is SNHLY and CDR2 FYNNEI. The V end was cut by 8 bases, the J end by 0 bases, with 14 bases between. The CDR3 DNA, read in part, is TGTGCCAGCCGCTACGAGATGCTAGCCAAAAACATT. Its translation is CASRYEMLAKNI. The complete CDR3 protein is CASRYEMLAKNIQYF.

As concerns this clone: The read terminates 3 residues before the CDR3 end, so the remaining end is supplied by the germline J gene. The V and J genes are TRBV18 and TRBJ1-2, with 10 bases identical to TRBD1. The CDR3 runs 15 residues. Germline V gives CDR1 KGHSH, CDR2 LQKENI. Trimming took 4 bases from V and 5 from J; bases not matched to a gene: 7. The CDR3 loop is CASSRGQGEGYGYTF. The DNA read from the CDR3 is TGTGCCAGCTCACGAGGACAGGGGGAAGGTTATGGC.